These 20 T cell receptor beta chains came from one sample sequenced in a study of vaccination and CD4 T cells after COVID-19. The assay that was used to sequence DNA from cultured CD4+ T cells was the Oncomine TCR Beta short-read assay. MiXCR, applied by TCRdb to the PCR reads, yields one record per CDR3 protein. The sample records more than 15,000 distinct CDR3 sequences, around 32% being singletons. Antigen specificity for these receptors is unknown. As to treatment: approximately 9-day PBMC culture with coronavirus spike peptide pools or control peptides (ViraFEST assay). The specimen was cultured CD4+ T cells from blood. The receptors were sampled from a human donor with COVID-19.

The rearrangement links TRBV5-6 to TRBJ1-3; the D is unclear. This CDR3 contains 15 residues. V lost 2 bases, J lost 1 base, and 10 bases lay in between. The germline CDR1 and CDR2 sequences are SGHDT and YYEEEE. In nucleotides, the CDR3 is TGTGCCAGCAGCTTTAGAGCGCTTTCTGGAAACACCATATATTTT. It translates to CASSFRALSGNTIYF.

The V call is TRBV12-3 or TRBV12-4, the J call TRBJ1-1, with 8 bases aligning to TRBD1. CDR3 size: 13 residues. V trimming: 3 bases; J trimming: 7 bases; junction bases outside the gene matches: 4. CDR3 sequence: CASSFNRGGEAFF. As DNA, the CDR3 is TGTGCCAGCAGTTTCAACAGGGGGGGTGAAGCTTTCTTT.

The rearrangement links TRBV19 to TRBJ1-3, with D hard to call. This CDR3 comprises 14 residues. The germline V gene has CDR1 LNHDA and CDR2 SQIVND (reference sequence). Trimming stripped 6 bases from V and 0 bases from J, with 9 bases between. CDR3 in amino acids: CASRKQGSGNTIYF. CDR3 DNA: TGTGCCAGTAGGAAGCAAGGCTCTGGAAACACCATATATTTT. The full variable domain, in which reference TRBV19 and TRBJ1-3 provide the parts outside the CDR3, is DGGITQSPKYLFRKEGQNVTLSCEQNLNHDAMYWYRQDPGQGLRLIYYSQIVNDFQKGDIAEGYSVSREKKESFPLTVTSAQKNPTAFYLCASRKQGSGNTIYFGEGSWLTVV.

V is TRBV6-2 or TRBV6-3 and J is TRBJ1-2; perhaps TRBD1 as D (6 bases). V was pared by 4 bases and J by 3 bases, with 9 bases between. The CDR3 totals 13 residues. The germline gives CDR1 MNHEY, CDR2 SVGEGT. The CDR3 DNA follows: TGTGCCAGCAGTTGGGCAGGGGACTATGGCTACACCTTC. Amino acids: CASSWAGDYGYTF.

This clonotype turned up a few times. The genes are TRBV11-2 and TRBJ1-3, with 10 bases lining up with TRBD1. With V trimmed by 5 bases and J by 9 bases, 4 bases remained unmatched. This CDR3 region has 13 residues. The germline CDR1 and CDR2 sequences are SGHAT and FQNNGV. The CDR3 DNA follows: TGTGCCAGCAGCCTCCGGGACAGGGGCACCATATATTTT. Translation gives CASSLRDRGTIYF.

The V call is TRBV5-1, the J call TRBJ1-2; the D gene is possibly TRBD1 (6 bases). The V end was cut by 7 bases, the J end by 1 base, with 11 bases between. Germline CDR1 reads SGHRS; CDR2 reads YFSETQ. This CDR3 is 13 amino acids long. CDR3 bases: TGCGCCAGCCACGGGGGCCTTAACTATGGCTACACCTTC. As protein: CASHGGLNYGYTF.

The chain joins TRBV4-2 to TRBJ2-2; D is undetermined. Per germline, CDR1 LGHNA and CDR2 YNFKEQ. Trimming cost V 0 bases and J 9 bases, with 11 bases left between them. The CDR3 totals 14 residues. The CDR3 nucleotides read TGTGCCAGCAGCCAAGATTTGGCTGTACGGGAGCTGTTTTTT. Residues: CASSQDLAVRELFF.

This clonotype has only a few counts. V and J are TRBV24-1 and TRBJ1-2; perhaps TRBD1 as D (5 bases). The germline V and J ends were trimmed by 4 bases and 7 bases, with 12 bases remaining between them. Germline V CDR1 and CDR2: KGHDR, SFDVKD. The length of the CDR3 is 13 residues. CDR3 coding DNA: TGTGCCACCAGTGAATTTCAGGGTGGTGGCTACACCTTC. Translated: CATSEFQGGGYTF.

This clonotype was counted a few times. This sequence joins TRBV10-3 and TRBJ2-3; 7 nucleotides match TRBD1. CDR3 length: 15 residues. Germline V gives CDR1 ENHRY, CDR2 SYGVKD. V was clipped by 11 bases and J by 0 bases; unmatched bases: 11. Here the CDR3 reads CASHPGTVSTDTQYF. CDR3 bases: TGTGCCTCCCACCCCGGGACAGTAAGCACAGATACGCAGTATTTT.

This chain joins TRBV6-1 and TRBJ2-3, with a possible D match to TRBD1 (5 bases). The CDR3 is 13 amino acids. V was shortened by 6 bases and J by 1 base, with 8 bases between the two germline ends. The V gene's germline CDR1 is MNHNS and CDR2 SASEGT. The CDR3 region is CASRKTGTDTQYF. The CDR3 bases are TGTGCCAGCAGGAAGACAGGCACAGATACGCAGTATTTT.

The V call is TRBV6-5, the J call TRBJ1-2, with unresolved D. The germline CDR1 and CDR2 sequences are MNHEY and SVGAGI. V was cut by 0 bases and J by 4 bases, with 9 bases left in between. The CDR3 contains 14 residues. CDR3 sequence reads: CASSYSGSFYGYTF. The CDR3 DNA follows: TGTGCCAGCAGTTACTCGGGCAGTTTCTATGGCTACACCTTC.

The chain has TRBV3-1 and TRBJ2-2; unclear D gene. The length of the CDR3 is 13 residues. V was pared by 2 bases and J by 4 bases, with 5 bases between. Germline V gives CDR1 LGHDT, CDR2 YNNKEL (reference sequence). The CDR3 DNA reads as TGTGCCAGCAGCCAACTCCCCACCGGGGAGCTGTTTTTT. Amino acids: CASSQLPTGELFF.

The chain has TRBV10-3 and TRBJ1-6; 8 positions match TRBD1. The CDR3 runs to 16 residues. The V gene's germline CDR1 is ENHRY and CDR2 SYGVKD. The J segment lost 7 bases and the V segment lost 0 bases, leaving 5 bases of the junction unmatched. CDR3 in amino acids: CAISESTGAKNSPLHF. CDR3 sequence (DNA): TGTGCCATCAGTGAGTCGACAGGGGCAAAAAATTCACCCCTCCACTTT.

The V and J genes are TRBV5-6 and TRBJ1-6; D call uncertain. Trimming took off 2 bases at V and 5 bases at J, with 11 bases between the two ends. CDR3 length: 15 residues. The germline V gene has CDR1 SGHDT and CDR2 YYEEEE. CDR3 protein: CASSLGPADNSPLHF. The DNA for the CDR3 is TGTGCCAGCAGCTTAGGGCCAGCCGATAATTCACCCCTCCACTTT.

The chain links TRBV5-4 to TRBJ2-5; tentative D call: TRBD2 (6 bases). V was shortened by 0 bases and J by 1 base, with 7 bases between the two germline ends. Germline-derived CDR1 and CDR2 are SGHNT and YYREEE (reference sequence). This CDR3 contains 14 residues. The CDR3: CASSLAGVQETQYF. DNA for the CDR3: TGTGCCAGCAGCTTGGCGGGGGTCCAAGAGACCCAGTACTTC. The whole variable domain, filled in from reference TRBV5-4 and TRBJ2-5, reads ETGVTQSPTHLIKTRGQQVTLRCSSQSGHNTVSWYQQALGQGPQFIFQYYREEENGRGNFPPRFSGLQFPNYSSELNVNALELDDSALYLCASSLAGVQETQYFGPGTRLLVL.

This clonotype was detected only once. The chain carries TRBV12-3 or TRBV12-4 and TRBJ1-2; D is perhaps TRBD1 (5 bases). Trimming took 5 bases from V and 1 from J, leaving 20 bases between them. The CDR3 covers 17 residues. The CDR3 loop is CASSPGRRVSYNYGYTF. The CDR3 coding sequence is TGTGCCAGCAGTCCGGGGCGTAGGGTCAGCTATAACTATGGCTACACCTTC.

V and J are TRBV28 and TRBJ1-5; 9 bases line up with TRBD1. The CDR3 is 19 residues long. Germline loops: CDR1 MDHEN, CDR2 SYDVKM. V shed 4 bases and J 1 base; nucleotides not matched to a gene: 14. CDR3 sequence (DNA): TGTGCCAGCAGTTCTATTGGGCGAACAGGGGGCGGGAGCAATCAGCCCCAGCATTTT. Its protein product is CASSSIGRTGGGSNQPQHF.

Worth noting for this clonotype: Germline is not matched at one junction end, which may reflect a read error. The CDR3 bases are TGTGCTAGCAGCTTAGGACAGGGGTTTACAGATACGCAGTATTTT. It specifies CASSLGQGFTDTQYF. The rearrangement uses TRBV7-7 and TRBJ2-3; 9 positions match TRBD1. CDR3 length equals 15 residues. Germline-derived CDR1 and CDR2 are SSHAT and FNYEAQ (reference sequence).

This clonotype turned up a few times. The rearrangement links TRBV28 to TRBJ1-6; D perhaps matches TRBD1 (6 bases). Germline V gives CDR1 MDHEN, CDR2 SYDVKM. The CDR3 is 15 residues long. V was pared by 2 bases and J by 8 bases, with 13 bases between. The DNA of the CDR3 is TGTGCCAGCAGTTTAATCAGGGGCGGTGATTCACCCCTCCACTTT. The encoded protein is CASSLIRGGDSPLHF. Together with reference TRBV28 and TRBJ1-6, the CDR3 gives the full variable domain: DVKVTQSSRYLVKRTGEKVFLECVQDMDHENMFWYRQDPGLGLRLIYFSYDVKMKEKGDIPEGYSVSREKKERFSLILESASTNQTSMYLCASSLIRGGDSPLHFGNGTRLTVT.

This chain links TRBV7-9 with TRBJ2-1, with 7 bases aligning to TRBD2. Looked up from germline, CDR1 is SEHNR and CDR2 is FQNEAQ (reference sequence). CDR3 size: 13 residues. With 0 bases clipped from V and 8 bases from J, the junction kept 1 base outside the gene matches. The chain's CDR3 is CASSLAGGDEQFF. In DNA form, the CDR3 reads TGTGCCAGCAGCTTAGCTGGGGGGGATGAGCAGTTCTTC. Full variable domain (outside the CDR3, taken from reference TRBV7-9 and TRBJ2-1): DTGVSQNPRHKITKRGQNVTFRCDPISEHNRLYWYRQTLGQGPEFLTYFQNEAQLEKSRLLSDRFSAERPKGSFSTLEIQRTEQGDSAMYLCASSLAGGDEQFFGPGTRLTVL.